This passage covers 15 T cell receptor beta chains from one sample sequenced in a study of CD8 T cells in cerebrospinal fluid in Alzheimer's disease. From the 10x single-cell sequencing reads, TCRdb lists one entry per CDR3 protein and no DNA. The sample totals approximately 1,200 distinct CDR3 sequences. Sequences were obtained from cerebrospinal fluid. The receptor source for this set is a human donor with Parkinson's disease.

This clonotype is labeled medium-sized based on frequency. The chain is built from TRBV6-5 and TRBJ1-2. The germline gives CDR1 MNHEY, CDR2 SVGAGI. The CDR3 is 11 amino acids. Here the CDR3 reads CASSNQYGYTF.

By frequency, this clonotype is medium-sized (0.01 to 0.1%). The V and J genes are TRBV30 and TRBJ1-4; as DNA is missing, the TRBD1 call by TCRdb cannot be tested. This CDR3 region has 16 residues. The germline V gene has CDR1 GTSNPN and CDR2 SVGIG (reference sequence). The CDR3 loop reads CAWSLPGQGRLEKLFF.

Frequency places this clonotype as medium-sized. This CDR3 is CASSITRLAGLTYEQYF. This chain uses TRBV12-3 or TRBV12-4 with TRBJ2-7; TCRdb's D gene call, TRBD2, goes unchecked for lack of DNA. The CDR3 is 17 residues long.

By frequency, this clonotype is large (0.1 to 1%). The rearrangement links TRBV6-5 to TRBJ2-7; TCRdb reports TRBD1, a call that lacks DNA to check it against. The CDR3 sequence is 13 residues long. From germline, CDR1 is MNHEY and CDR2 SVGAGI. CDR3 loop: CASRRDNTYEQYF.

This clonotype is called medium-sized based on its frequency. This chain uses TRBV28 with TRBJ2-1; the D call of TRBD1 rests on TCRdb alone, since no DNA is present to check it. This CDR3 contains 13 residues. Germline loops: CDR1 MDHEN, CDR2 SYDVKM. The CDR3: CASSLTGYNEQFF.

This chain connects TRBV11-2 to TRBJ2-7. There are 12 residues in the CDR3. The germline V gene has CDR1 SGHAT and CDR2 FQNNGV. Here the CDR3 reads CASSFDGYEQYF.

The gene calls are TRBV2 and TRBJ2-3; with no DNA, the TCRdb D assignment of TRBD1 cannot be verified. The germline V gene has CDR1 SNHLY and CDR2 FYNNEI. There are 14 residues in the CDR3. The CDR3 protein is CASSGSGGADTQYF.

This clonotype is labeled medium-sized based on frequency. The gene calls are TRBV6-5 and TRBJ1-4; TCRdb names TRBD1, which stays unverified in the absence of DNA. The CDR3 sequence is 15 residues long. CDR1 is MNHEY, CDR2 SVGAGI, per germline. CDR3 in amino acids: CASKRTGQSYEKLFF.

This clonotype is classed as medium-sized by frequency. The gene calls are TRBV4-1 and TRBJ2-7. The CDR3 loop spans 17 amino acids. The V gene's germline CDR1 is MGHRA and CDR2 YSYEKL. This chain's CDR3 is CASSQVRVGGDRYEQYF.

This chain joins TRBV18 and TRBJ1-2; TCRdb gives TRBD1 as the D gene, but with no DNA this cannot be confirmed. Looked up from germline, CDR1 is KGHSH and CDR2 is LQKENI. CDR3 length equals 14 residues. The CDR3 loop reads CASSPTEGTGGYTF.

This clonotype is called medium-sized (0.01 to 0.1%) based on its frequency. The rearrangement uses TRBV4-3 and TRBJ2-7; TCRdb lists TRBD2, though no DNA is available to test this call. The germline V gene has CDR1 LGHNA and CDR2 YSLEER. The CDR3 length is 16 residues. CDR3 region: CASSRSSGTNPYEQYF.

This clonotype shows up as large by frequency. This rearrangement joins TRBV7-9 to TRBJ2-7; TCRdb names TRBD1, which stays unverified in the absence of DNA. Germline V gene sequence: CDR1 SEHNR, CDR2 FQNEAQ (reference sequence). This CDR3 is built from 14 residues. The CDR3 sequence is CASSGGVGHYEQYF.

Measured by frequency, this clonotype is large (0.1 to 1%). J is TRBJ2-1 and V is TRBV12-5. Looked up from germline, CDR1 is LGHNT and CDR2 is FRNRAP. CDR3 length: 12 residues. The chain's CDR3 is CASGLPDNEQFF.

The V gene is TRBV7-9, the J gene TRBJ1-2. Germline V gene sequence: CDR1 SEHNR, CDR2 FQNEAQ (reference sequence). The CDR3 runs to 13 residues. The CDR3 is CASSLGLNYGYTF.

This clonotype is large by frequency. This chain connects TRBV2 to TRBJ2-5; TCRdb's assignment of TRBD2 cannot be checked, as there is no DNA. Germline CDR1 is SNHLY and CDR2 is FYNNEI. The CDR3 runs 14 residues. This CDR3 reads CASSATSVQETQYF.